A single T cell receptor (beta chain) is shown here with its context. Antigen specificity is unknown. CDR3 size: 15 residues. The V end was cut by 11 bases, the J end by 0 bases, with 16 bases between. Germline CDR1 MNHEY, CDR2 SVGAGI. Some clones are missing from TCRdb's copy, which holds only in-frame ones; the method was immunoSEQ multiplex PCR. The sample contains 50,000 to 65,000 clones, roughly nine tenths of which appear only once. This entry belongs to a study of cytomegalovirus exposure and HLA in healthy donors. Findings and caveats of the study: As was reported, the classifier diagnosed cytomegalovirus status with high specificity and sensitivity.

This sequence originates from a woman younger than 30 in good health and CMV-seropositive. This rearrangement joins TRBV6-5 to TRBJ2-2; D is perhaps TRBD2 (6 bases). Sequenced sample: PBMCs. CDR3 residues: CAVGPEGTNTGELFF. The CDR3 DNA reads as TGTGCCGTTGGGCCGGAGGGGACGAACACCGGGGAGCTGTTTTTT.